The 25 T cell receptor beta chains below all came from one sample that was sequenced in a study of beta chain features in type 1 diabetes. Every isolated RNA sample was fully reverse transcribed, so sequencing captured expressed TCRB transcripts. Sequencing was performed with immunoSEQ multiplex PCR; in TCRdb, only in-frame clones are kept and a portion is missing. The data contain 900,000 or so clones, under 20% of them singletons. Sequencing was performed on naive CD4+ T cells from blood. All receptors derive from a woman between 18 and 30 years old in good health.

A few counts support this clone. The chain uses TRBV19 and TRBJ2-1; TRBD2 agrees at 11 bases. CDR3 length: 14 residues. V dropped 5 bases and J dropped 9; count of bases not matched to a gene: 6. Germline CDR1 and CDR2: LNHDA and SQIVND (reference sequence). DNA for the CDR3: TGTGCCAGTAGTTTTGGTAGCGGGAGGGGTGAGCAGTTCTTC. Encoded protein: CASSFGSGRGEQFF.

This rearrangement joins TRBV28 to TRBJ2-1, with 8 bases aligning to TRBD2. This CDR3 contains 19 residues. The trim removed 8 bases at V and 2 bases at J, leaving 20 bases unmatched. The germline V gene encodes CDR1 MDHEN and CDR2 SYDVKM. This CDR3 reads CASGSGRGRAHAPYNEQFF. CDR3 in DNA: TGTGCCAGCGGAAGCGGGAGAGGGCGCGCCCACGCGCCCTACAATGAGCAGTTCTTC.

V usage is TRBV19 and J usage is TRBJ2-7, with 9 positions matching TRBD1. Per the germline V gene, CDR1 is LNHDA and CDR2 is SQIVND (reference sequence). The V gene end was trimmed by 4 bases and the J gene end by 0 bases; junction bases not matched to a gene: 4. The CDR3 extends over 15 amino acids. The CDR3 reads CASSKQGASSYEQYF. The DNA of the CDR3 is TGTGCCAGTAGTAAACAGGGGGCCAGCTCCTACGAGCAGTACTTC. Full variable domain (remainder filled in from reference TRBV19 and TRBJ2-7): DGGITQSPKYLFRKEGQNVTLSCEQNLNHDAMYWYRQDPGQGLRLIYYSQIVNDFQKGDIAEGYSVSREKKESFPLTVTSAQKNPTAFYLCASSKQGASSYEQYFGPGTRLTVT.

This clone was detected a few times. The CDR3 coding sequence is TGTGCCAGCAGCCCCCGCTGGCCTCGGGACACTGAAGCTTTCTTT. Amino acid sequence: CASSPRWPRDTEAFF. The chain links TRBV7-9 to TRBJ1-1; D not resolved. This CDR3 has 15 residues. Between the trimmed V and J ends, which lost 5 bases and 3 bases, there was a span of 16 bases. Germline lookup yields CDR1 SEHNR and CDR2 FQNEAQ (reference sequence).

This clone appeared a few times. The CDR3 bases are TGTGCCAGCGCGGACAGGGGAGTCGAAAAACTGTTTTTT. Translation: CASADRGVEKLFF. The chain recombines TRBV6-5 with TRBJ1-4; 9 nucleotides line up with TRBD1. The germline V gene has CDR1 MNHEY and CDR2 SVGAGI. The CDR3 extends over 13 amino acids. V shed 8 bases, J shed 8 bases, and the junction held 6 bases outside the gene matches.

There are a few counts of this clone. The chain has TRBV7-6 and TRBJ2-3; 8 bases map to TRBD1. J was trimmed by 4 bases and V by 4 bases; bases with no gene match: 7. The CDR3 is 15 amino acids. The germline V gene has CDR1 SGHVS and CDR2 FNYEAQ. CDR3 amino acids: CASSSPGQASDTQYF. The CDR3 region has the DNA TGTGCCAGCAGCTCACCGGGACAGGCCTCAGATACGCAGTATTTT. The complete variable domain, with remaining parts taken from reference TRBV7-6 and TRBJ2-3, reads GAGVSQSPRYKVTKRGQDVALRCDPISGHVSLYWYRQALGQGPEFLTYFNYEAQQDKSGLPNDRFSAERPEGSISTLTIQRTEQRDSAMYRCASSSPGQASDTQYFGPGTRLTVL.

This clone was observed a few times. The chain couples TRBV14 to TRBJ2-2; D is undetermined. Between the trimmed V and J ends, which lost 2 bases and 2 bases, there was a span of 6 bases. The germline V gene has CDR1 SGHDN and CDR2 FVKESK. The CDR3 has 14 amino acids. The DNA of the CDR3 is TGTGCCAGCAGCCAAAACTACAACACCGGGGAGCTGTTTTTT. This translates into CASSQNYNTGELFF.

The chain combines TRBV4-1 with TRBJ2-1; no clear D. Trimming pared 0 bases from V and 2 bases from J, leaving 14 bases between. The CDR3 is 17 amino acids. CDR1 and CDR2 (germline): MGHRA, YSYEKL. CDR3 loop: CASSQESGSRAYNEQFF. The CDR3 DNA reads as TGCGCCAGCAGCCAAGAATCCGGGTCCCGAGCCTACAATGAGCAGTTCTTC.

In this sample, this clone turned up a few times. V and J are TRBV4-2 and TRBJ2-7; TRBD1 aligns across 7 bases. Germline V gene lookup returns CDR1 LGHNA and CDR2 YNFKEQ. This CDR3 contains 15 residues. With V trimmed by 0 bases and J by 3 bases, 5 bases remained unmatched. The CDR3 is CASSQDFNRGYEQYF. CDR3 coding DNA: TGTGCCAGCAGCCAAGATTTTAACAGGGGCTACGAGCAGTACTTC.

The rearrangement uses TRBV5-1 and TRBJ2-5; TRBD1 aligns across 7 bases. Germline V gene data show CDR1 as SGHRS and CDR2 as YFSETQ. The CDR3 covers 14 residues. V trimming: 2 bases; J trimming: 3 bases; junction bases outside the gene matches: 4. The CDR3 here is CASSFPGTEETQYF. The DNA of the CDR3 is TGCGCCAGCAGCTTCCCCGGGACAGAAGAGACCCAGTACTTC.

This clone was counted between two and nine times. The genes are TRBV9 and TRBJ2-5; 7 bases are shared with TRBD2. Germline CDR1 is SGDLS and CDR2 is YYNGEE. Trimming cost V 4 bases and J 7 bases; bases outside gene matches: 13. This CDR3 comprises 15 residues. CDR3 protein: CASSLGGRAFGTQYF. DNA of the CDR3: TGTGCCAGCAGCCTCGGGGGGAGGGCCTTTGGGACCCAGTACTTC.

This chain uses TRBV6-5 with TRBJ2-5, with D unclear. The V gene lost 6 bases and the J gene lost 4 bases, with 15 bases spanning the gap. Per germline, CDR1 MNHEY and CDR2 SVGAGI. The CDR3 consists of 14 residues. The CDR3 nucleotides are TGTGCCAGCAGCCGGTTTGTTAGAGGAGAGACCCAGTACTTC. Its translation is CASSRFVRGETQYF.

This clone was recorded a few times. V gene TRBV4-3 combines with J gene TRBJ2-5; D is uncertain. The CDR3 runs to 15 residues. V lost 0 bases and J 0 bases, leaving 8 bases between the germline ends. CDR1 and CDR2 (germline): LGHNA, YSLEER. In nucleotides, the CDR3 is TGCGCCAGCAGCCAAGAGGTGGGATACCAAGAGACCCAGTACTTC. The encoded protein is CASSQEVGYQETQYF.

This clone showed up just a few times. The same CDR3 can be traced to other DNA sequences in this sample. The chain is built from TRBV18 and TRBJ1-2; D gene ambiguous. The V end lost 2 bases, the J end lost 0 bases, and 4 bases lay between the germline ends. This CDR3 comprises 13 residues. The germline CDR1 and CDR2 sequences are KGHSH and LQKENI. CDR3 sequence reads: CASSPTANYGYTF. The CDR3 DNA reads TGTGCCAGCTCACCAACAGCTAACTATGGCTACACCTTC.

This chain uses TRBV11-2 with TRBJ2-7; D might be TRBD1 (6 bases). Germline CDR1 is SGHAT and CDR2 is FQNNGV. With 5 bases removed from V and 5 bases from J, the gap between germline ends came to 16 bases. The CDR3 runs to 14 residues. The DNA of the CDR3 is TGTGCCAGCAGCAAGGACAGAGGGTGGGACGAGCAGTACTTC. Its translation is CASSKDRGWDEQYF.

Note on this clone: Other DNA sequences of this sample code for an identical CDR3. This chain connects TRBV6-5 to TRBJ2-5; D is ambiguous. The CDR3 extends over 10 amino acids. The V end lost 8 bases, the J end lost 5 bases, and 6 bases lay between the germline ends. CDR1 is MNHEY, CDR2 SVGAGI, per germline. The CDR3 reads CASSLETQYF. CDR3 sequence (DNA): TGTGCCAGCTCCCTTGAGACCCAGTACTTC.

This clone has just a few counts. The rearrangement uses TRBV19 and TRBJ2-6; no clear D gene. Germline-derived CDR1 and CDR2 are LNHDA and SQIVND (reference sequence). V shed 9 bases and J shed 1 base, with 10 bases lying between them. This CDR3 is 14 amino acids long. Written as DNA, the CDR3 is TGTGCCAGCACCCAGCGTTCTGGGGCCAACGTCCTGACTTTC. Translated: CASTQRSGANVLTF.

This clone was seen a handful of times. This chain connects TRBV15 to TRBJ1-4; 7 positions agree with TRBD1. CDR3 size: 15 residues. V shed 4 bases, J shed 0 bases, and the junction held 2 bases outside the gene matches. Germline CDR1 reads LNHNV; CDR2 reads YYDKDF (reference sequence). CDR3 in DNA: TGTGCCACCAGCACGGGACAGCCAACTAATGAAAAACTGTTTTTT. Its translation is CATSTGQPTNEKLFF.

V and J are TRBV9 and TRBJ2-3; no clear D. V lost 0 bases and J 6 bases, leaving 11 bases between the germline ends. The CDR3 contains 14 residues. Germline CDR1 is SGDLS and CDR2 is YYNGEE. CDR3 DNA sequence: TGTGCCAGCAGCGTAGTGGTTAAACCGGATACGCAGTATTTT. Protein product: CASSVVVKPDTQYF.

This clone was found a few times. The chain carries TRBV15 and TRBJ2-3; TRBD2 matches at 15 bases. In germline, CDR1 is LNHNV, CDR2 YYDKDF (reference sequence). This CDR3 is built from 21 residues. V lost 3 bases, J lost 5 bases, and 18 bases stayed unmatched. The CDR3 nucleotides read TGTGCCACCAGCAGGGAAACCGGGACTAGCGGGAGGAGGGGACAGGAAGATACGCAGTATTTT. Translating gives CATSRETGTSGRRGQEDTQYF.

This chain connects TRBV28 to TRBJ1-5, with D maybe TRBD1 (5 bases). CDR3 length equals 16 residues. Germline assignment: CDR1 MDHEN and CDR2 SYDVKM. V dropped 4 bases and J dropped 3 bases, with 16 bases sitting between them. In nucleotides, the CDR3 is TGTGCCAGCAGTTCCCCGGACGGGGCCCTCAATCAGCCCCAGCATTTT. Encoded protein: CASSSPDGALNQPQHF. Full variable domain (rest looked up from reference TRBV28 and TRBJ1-5): DVKVTQSSRYLVKRTGEKVFLECVQDMDHENMFWYRQDPGLGLRLIYFSYDVKMKEKGDIPEGYSVSREKKERFSLILESASTNQTSMYLCASSSPDGALNQPQHFGDGTRLSIL.

This clone was seen only a few times. J is TRBJ2-1 and V is TRBV18; D is undetermined. V was trimmed by 2 bases and J by 6 bases, leaving 8 bases between them. This CDR3 contains 13 residues. Germline V gives CDR1 KGHSH, CDR2 LQKENI. The CDR3 bases are TGTGCCAGCTCACCATATAGGTCCAATGAGCAGTTCTTC. Translation gives CASSPYRSNEQFF. Looking up the rest from reference TRBV18 and TRBJ2-1 gives the full variable domain: NAGVMQNPRHLVRRRGQEARLRCSPMKGHSHVYWYRQLPEEGLKFMVYLQKENIIDESGMPKERFSAEFPKEGPSILRIQQVVRGDSAAYFCASSPYRSNEQFFGPGTRLTVL.

This clone was seen only a few times. The gene calls are TRBV7-9 and TRBJ2-5; TRBD2 is a possible D gene (6 bases). V shed 5 bases and J shed 4 bases, with 17 bases lying between them. This CDR3 has 15 amino acids. Germline V lookup: CDR1 SEHNR, CDR2 FQNEAQ (reference sequence). The CDR3 nucleotides are TGTGCCAGCAGCCCCCTGGGCGGGAACCGAGAGACCCAGTACTTC. This encodes CASSPLGGNRETQYF. The complete variable domain, with remaining parts taken from reference TRBV7-9 and TRBJ2-5, reads DTGVSQNPRHKITKRGQNVTFRCDPISEHNRLYWYRQTLGQGPEFLTYFQNEAQLEKSRLLSDRFSAERPKGSFSTLEIQRTEQGDSAMYLCASSPLGGNRETQYFGPGTRLLVL.

This clone was seen just once. The rearrangement links TRBV28 to TRBJ1-2, with D possibly being TRBD1 (5 bases). With 5 bases removed from V and 1 base from J, the gap between germline ends came to 17 bases. CDR3 size: 16 residues. The germline V gene has CDR1 MDHEN and CDR2 SYDVKM. CDR3 protein: CASSRLGGELNYGYTF. CDR3 nucleotides: TGTGCCAGCAGTCGTCTGGGGGGGGAACTTAACTATGGCTACACCTTC.

V usage is TRBV4-3 and J usage is TRBJ2-1; possibly TRBD1 for D (5 bases). Germline values: CDR1 LGHNA, CDR2 YSLEER. The CDR3 is made up of 16 amino acids. V gave up 1 base and J gave up 2 bases, with 12 bases separating them. The CDR3 DNA follows: TGCGCCAGCAGCCAAGCTAGGGGCGTTCCCTACAATGAGCAGTTCTTC. Its protein is CASSQARGVPYNEQFF.